Listed below are T cell receptor beta chains from one sample, sequenced in a study of shared clonotypes between healthy human individuals. Data came from immunoSEQ multiplex PCR; TCRdb stores just in-frame clones and leaves some out. The repertoire has roughly 2,000,000 clones, over 85% of them found once; the top ten carry approximately 1.2%. Sequenced input: naive CD8+ T cells sorted from blood. These receptors all come from a man aged 18 to 29 in good health. Both conserved end residues are part of each CDR3. The order of the fields is clone size, D gene, V gene, J gene, CDR3 protein, CDR3 DNA. D genes are given only for firm matches. Part of the rows lack a size; the others show once, few, many or a class for expanded clones.

>few|.|TRBV6-5|TRBJ1-1
CASSYGGPTEAFF
TGTGCCAGCAGTTACGGGGGGCCCACTGAAGCTTTCTTT
>.|TRBD1|TRBV19|TRBJ1-1
CASSLTGSNTEAFF
TGTGCCAGTAGTTTGACAGGGTCGAACACTGAAGCTTTCTTT
>.|.|TRBV10-3|TRBJ2-1
CAISEPNNPGHPNEQFF
TGTGCCATCAGTGAGCCTAACAACCCGGGACACCCGAATGAGCAGTTCTTC
>.|.|TRBV27|TRBJ2-5
CASSLLENQETQYF
TGTGCCAGCAGTCTACTAGAAAACCAAGAGACCCAGTACTTC
>.|.|TRBV6-5|TRBJ1-1
CASSPQGQTEAFF
TGTGCCAGCAGTCCACAGGGTCAGACTGAAGCTTTCTTT
>.|.|TRBV4-1|TRBJ2-7
CASSQDKGYEQYF
TGCGCCAGCAGCCAAGATAAGGGGTACGAGCAGTACTTC
>.|.|TRBV11-2|TRBJ2-5
CASGSSLGWETQYF
TGTGCCAGCGGATCATCACTGGGTTGGGAGACCCAGTACTTC
>.|.|TRBV27|TRBJ2-2
CASSSRGGTGELFF
TGTGCCAGCAGTTCTCGTGGGGGAACCGGGGAGCTGTTTTTT
>.|.|TRBV18|TRBJ2-7
CASSPPRGVGSYEQYF
TGTGCCAGCTCACCACCGAGGGGGGTAGGGTCCTACGAGCAGTACTTC
>.|.|TRBV4-1|TRBJ2-7
CASSQDSGYEQYF
TGCGCCAGCAGCCAAGATTCGGGGTACGAGCAGTACTTC
>.|TRBD1|TRBV19|TRBJ2-7
CASSTGADFYEQYF
TGTGCCAGTAGCACAGGGGCCGATTTCTACGAGCAGTACTTC
>.|.|TRBV5-4|TRBJ2-7
CASSLRDSYEQYF
TGTGCCAGCAGCTTACGAGACTCCTACGAGCAGTACTTC
>.|.|TRBV27|TRBJ1-3
CASSFSRTGNTIYF
TGTGCCAGCAGTTTTAGCAGGACTGGAAACACCATATATTTT
>.|.|TRBV7-9|TRBJ2-3
CASRGGATDTQYF
TGTGCCAGCAGGGGGGGCGCGACAGATACGCAGTATTTT
>.|TRBD1|TRBV2|TRBJ2-7
CASSVKTGYEQYF
TGTGCCAGCAGTGTCAAGACAGGGTACGAGCAGTACTTC
>.|.|TRBV15|TRBJ1-5
CATSTGPPGGNQPQHF
TGTGCCACCAGCACAGGACCTCCGGGGGGCAATCAGCCCCAGCATTTT
>.|.|TRBV30|TRBJ1-1
CAWNPREASEAFF
TGTGCCTGGAACCCCCGGGAGGCTTCTGAAGCTTTCTTT
>.|.|TRBV13|TRBJ1-6
CASSSMAEGRRESPLHF
TGTGCCAGCAGCTCTATGGCCGAGGGGAGGAGAGAATCACCCCTCCACTTT
>.|.|TRBV6-1|TRBJ2-5
CASSGPGPTIQETQYF
TGTGCCAGCAGTGGACCGGGTCCAACCATCCAAGAGACCCAGTACTTC
>.|.|TRBV28|TRBJ2-1
CASSPFAGSSYNEQFF
TGTGCCAGCAGTCCTTTTGCGGGGAGCTCCTACAATGAGCAGTTCTTC
>.|TRBD1|TRBV5-6|TRBJ2-7
CASSWAGQGLYEQYF
TGTGCCAGCTCTTGGGCGGGACAGGGTCTTTACGAGCAGTACTTC
>.|.|TRBV7-8|TRBJ2-7
CASSLVLEGDREQYF
TGTGCCAGCAGCTTAGTACTAGAGGGGGATCGGGAGCAGTACTTC
>.|TRBD2|TRBV28|TRBJ2-3
CASSSRAGATDTQYF
TGTGCCAGCAGTTCCCGAGCGGGAGCCACAGATACGCAGTATTTT
>.|.|TRBV7-9|TRBJ2-2
CASSLAIGGVPTGELFF
TGTGCCAGCAGCTTAGCGATTGGCGGGGTCCCCACCGGGGAGCTGTTTTTT
>.|.|TRBV19|TRBJ2-2
CAAGTSYTGELFF
TGTGCCGCCGGAACTAGCTACACCGGGGAGCTGTTTTTT